A selection of T cell receptor beta chains follows, all from one sample in a study of identical twins. From the 5' RACE reads, TCRdb called clonotypes with MiXCR, one entry per CDR3 protein. The profile covers 600,000 to 700,000 distinct CDR3 sequences, with 21% appearing a single time and roughly 4.3% taken by the ten largest. This sample was also put to use in a study of T cells expressing NK-cell markers.

Sequenced sample: PBMCs. These receptors were taken from a woman aged 18-29 years in good health. Both conserved end residues are part of each CDR3. A D gene is named only where the DNA matches it firmly. Some rows have no size entry. The others give once, few or many, or a class for an expanded clone.

many,-,TRBV4-3,TRBJ2-7,TGCGCCAGCAGCCAAGATCTACGGCTTTCCTACGAGCAGTACTTC,CASSQDLRLSYEQYF
once,TRBD1,TRBV5-1,TRBJ2-1,TGCGCCAGCAGCGCGTCGGGACAGAGACCATACAATGAGCAGTTCTTC,CASSASGQRPYNEQFF
few,-,TRBV20-1,TRBJ2-7,TGCAGTGCTAGAGATACTTGGGGAACCGAGCAGTACTTC,CSARDTWGTEQYF
few,-,TRBV10-2,TRBJ1-1,TGCGCCAGCATAGGGGACTACACTGAAGCTTTCTTT,CASIGDYTEAFF
-,TRBD2,TRBV13,TRBJ2-3,TGTGCCAGCAGCTCCCTCGAGATAGCGGGGGGATACACAGATACGCAGTATTTT,CASSSLEIAGGYTDTQYF
few,TRBD2,TRBV7-2,TRBJ2-7,TGTGCCAGCAGCCCCTCTGCGGGAGGCCACTACGAGCAGTACTTC,CASSPSAGGHYEQYF
few,-,TRBV20-1,TRBJ1-4,TGCAGTGCTAGAGCGGCTAATAATGAAAAACTGTTTTTT,CSARAANNEKLFF
many,-,TRBV4-1,TRBJ2-1,TGCGCCAGCAGCCAAGATCCCGGCGCCACGCTAGCCCACAATGAGCAGTTCTTC,CASSQDPGATLAHNEQFF
few,TRBD2,TRBV7-3,TRBJ2-1,TGTGCCAGCAGGCCAGGGTTGATAGCGGGGGGGCACGAGCAGTTCTTC,CASRPGLIAGGHEQFF
few,-,TRBV20-1,TRBJ1-4,TGCAGTGCTCGAACGCGGGCATCAAATGAAAAACTGTTTTTT,CSARTRASNEKLFF
few,TRBD2,TRBV5-6,TRBJ2-3,TGTGCCAGCAGCGGAACTCGGACTAGCGGGGCCCCAGATACGCAGTATTTT,CASSGTRTSGAPDTQYF
few,TRBD2,TRBV7-2,TRBJ2-1,TGTGCCAGCAGCTTAGTTCGCAGCGGGGATGAGCAGTTCTTC,CASSLVRSGDEQFF
-,TRBD2,TRBV5-1,TRBJ2-1,TGCGCCAGTCAAGGGACTAGCGGGAGTGGTAATGAGCAGTTCTTC,CASQGTSGSGNEQFF
few,-,TRBV5-5,TRBJ2-4,TGTGCCAGCAGCTTGTTAGCCGTACCGGGGCTTCAGTACTTC,CASSLLAVPGLQYF
-,TRBD2,TRBV10-3,TRBJ2-7,TGTGCATGCAGACTAGCGGGGGGGCCCTACGAGCAGTACTTC,CACRLAGGPYEQYF
few,-,TRBV4-2,TRBJ1-1,TGTGCCAGCAGCCAAGAAGAAACGAACACTGAAGCTTTCTTT,CASSQEETNTEAFF
many,-,TRBV6-5,TRBJ1-1,TGTGCCAGCAGTTACGGGGGACTGAACACTGAAGCTTTCTTT,CASSYGGLNTEAFF
-,-,TRBV5-5,TRBJ2-7,TGTGCCAGCAGCCCCTCGCCGACTCCTTTAGACGAGCAGTACTTC,CASSPSPTPLDEQYF
-,-,TRBV27,TRBJ2-7,TGTGCCAGCAGTTTGACGAAGAGCTCCTACGAGCAGTACTTC,CASSLTKSSYEQYF
few,-,TRBV10-3,TRBJ2-7,TGTGCCATCAGCGGGATGGGTGACTACGAGCAGTACTTC,CAISGMGDYEQYF
-,TRBD2,TRBV25-1,TRBJ2-3,TGTGCCAGCGCCGGGACTAGCGGCACAGATACGCAGTATTTT,CASAGTSGTDTQYF
-,TRBD1,TRBV29-1,TRBJ2-1,TGCAGCGTTGGGGACAGAATTACCAATGAGCAGTTCTTC,CSVGDRITNEQFF
-,TRBD2,TRBV2,TRBJ2-7,TGTGCCAGCAGTGGGGTAGCGGGACTATCCTACGAGCAGTACTTC,CASSGVAGLSYEQYF
-,TRBD1,TRBV12-5,TRBJ1-1,TGTGCTAGTGGTTTGCAGGGGGCTGCAACTGAAGCTTTCTTT,CASGLQGAATEAFF
-,TRBD2,TRBV5-1,TRBJ2-1,TGCGCCAGCAGCTTTAGCGGGACCCAGAGCTCCTACAATGAGCAGTTCTTC,CASSFSGTQSSYNEQFF
-,-,TRBV5-1,TRBJ2-3,TGCGCCAGCAGCTTGGTGAATGAGGTTACGCAGTATTTT,CASSLVNEVTQYF
many,-,TRBV6-5,TRBJ2-7,TGTGCCAGCGGCTACAGGGAAGACTACGAGCAGTACTTC,CASGYREDYEQYF
few,-,TRBV20-1,TRBJ2-4,TGCAGTGCTAGAGCCGTAGCCAAAAACATTCAGTACTTC,CSARAVAKNIQYF
few,TRBD1,TRBV11-2,TRBJ2-1,TGTGCCAGCAGTAAACAGGGGGCTGAGCAGTTCTTC,CASSKQGAEQFF
few,TRBD1,TRBV7-9,TRBJ2-1,TGTGCCAGCAGCGGTCTCAGGACAGGTCAGCACTACAATGAGCAGTTCTTC,CASSGLRTGQHYNEQFF
few,TRBD2,TRBV12-3/TRBV12-4,TRBJ2-1,TGTGCCAGCAGTTCGGGACTAGCGGGAGGGTTGCTCTACAATGAGCAGTTCTTC,CASSSGLAGGLLYNEQFF